The subject of this entry is one TCR beta chain. Its antigen is still unknown. The CDR3 contains 13 residues. Germline V gene sequence: CDR1 SNHLY, CDR2 FYNNEI. The V and J ends lost 10 bases and 3 bases, in that order; junction bases with no gene match: 9. The sample belongs to a study of cytomegalovirus exposure and HLA in healthy donors. Whole-study results and caveats: Of the V segments, some could not be distinguished, including TRBV6-2 and TRBV6-3, and were excluded. Prior analysis indicated that the majority of TCR beta V segments exhibited productivity approximately 90% or approximately 30% of the time.

Researchers ran the PCR with 60 Vbeta and 13 Jbeta primers. Assay used: immunoSEQ multiplex PCR; TCRdb lists only in-frame clones, some missing. The repertoire holds about 300,000 clones, with more than 80% as singletons. The V gene is TRBV2, the J gene TRBJ2-7, with TRBD2 identical over 7 bases. Sequenced material: PBMCs. The receptor was derived from a middle-aged man in good health and CMV-seropositive. CDR3 DNA sequence: TGTGCCACCGGGGGGTATAGCGTCTACGAGCAGTACTTC. Translating gives CATGGYSVYEQYF.